This TCR beta chain was sequenced in a study of blood T cell repertoires in COVID-19. For the study at large: Acute and convalescent COVID-19 specimens originated in the United States, Italy and Spain.

This clone was recorded a few times. V was shortened by 0 bases and J by 3 bases, with 20 bases between the two germline ends. The germline CDR1 and CDR2 sequences are MNHNS and SASEGT. The CDR3 sequence is 18 residues long. TCRdb's copy holds only in-frame clones and misses some; the assay was immunoSEQ multiplex PCR. The table records roughly 170,000 clones, 81% of them present only once. The participants were between roughly 18 and 90 years old and came from about two dozen US areas. The chain uses TRBV6-1 and TRBJ2-5, with D tentatively TRBD2 (5 bases). The sample was PBMCs or T cells enriched from blood (not recorded which). The receptor was derived from a woman aged 40 to 50 with acute COVID-19. CDR3 region: CASSEAEFRGREKETQYF. As DNA, the CDR3 is TGTGCCAGCAGTGAAGCCGAGTTCCGGGGTAGGGAAAAAGAGACCCAGTACTTC.